Shown below are 20 T cell receptor beta chains from a single sample sequenced in a study of blood T cells in healthy people across ages (dated by TCRdb to about 2015). Receptor libraries were prepared by 5' RACE. The second PCR ran for roughly 7 to 12 cycles and used a J-beta primer mix along with a sample-barcoded 5' primer. Starting from the raw public reads, TCRdb applied fastp trimming at Q25, assembled clones with MiXCR and retained in-frame beta chains. Each entry is one CDR3 protein sequence, shown with its most common DNA and genes. The sample data list around 2 million distinct CDR3 sequences, and about two fifths of these were observed just once. More than 20% of the sample is in the top ten clones. The sequenced sample was blood. Source of these receptors: a human donor in good health.

The rearrangement links TRBV7-8 to TRBJ2-1; 7 bases fit TRBD1. Per germline, CDR1 SGHVS and CDR2 FQNEAQ. The CDR3 totals 15 residues. V shed 3 bases, J shed 5 bases, and the junction held 7 bases outside the gene matches. The CDR3: CASSLAGTAHNEQFF. The CDR3 DNA is TGTGCCAGCAGCTTGGCTGGGACAGCGCACAATGAGCAGTTCTTC.

The chain joins TRBV6-2 or TRBV6-3 to TRBJ2-2; D gene uncertain. Germline assignment: CDR1 MNHEY and CDR2 SVGEGT. Trimming removed 6 bases from V and 6 bases from J, with 11 bases in between. This CDR3 contains 13 residues. In DNA, the CDR3 is TGTGCCAGCAGCCTCCTTCGGCCCGGGGAGCTGTTTTTT. This encodes CASSLLRPGELFF.

A remark on this clonotype: Its ends do not fully match the called genes, so a read error is possible. The V gene is TRBV5-6, the J gene TRBJ1-2; 9 bases match TRBD1. CDR1 and CDR2 (germline): SGHDT, YYEEEE. The CDR3 loop spans 14 amino acids. For the CDR3, the DNA is TGTGCCCGCAGACCAACAGGGGGCGCGAGTGGCTACACCTTC. Translating it yields CARRPTGGASGYTF.

This chain connects TRBV20-1 to TRBJ2-3; D uncertain. V was trimmed by 6 bases and J by 3 bases, leaving 10 bases between them. The germline gives CDR1 DFQATT, CDR2 SNEGSKA (reference sequence). The CDR3 length is 12 residues. The CDR3 reads CSAQWGTDTQYF. The CDR3 DNA reads as TGCAGTGCCCAATGGGGAACAGATACGCAGTATTTT.

V gene TRBV29-1 combines with J gene TRBJ1-1; D is unclear. Germline CDR1 reads SQVTM; CDR2 reads ANQGSEA. Trimming stripped 2 bases from V and 6 bases from J, with 7 bases between. The CDR3 extends over 11 amino acids. In nucleotides, the CDR3 is TGCAGCGTTGAACAGCTCTCTGAAGCTTTCTTT. It is translated as CSVEQLSEAFF.

The chain uses TRBV29-1 and TRBJ1-1; the D gene is possibly TRBD1 (6 bases). From germline, CDR1 is SQVTM and CDR2 ANQGSEA. The CDR3 spans 15 residues. Trimming took off 5 bases at V and 0 bases at J, with 16 bases between the two ends. CDR3 residues: CSVYTSQGLNTEAFF. The CDR3 DNA reads as TGCAGCGTTTATACATCGCAGGGGTTGAACACTGAAGCTTTCTTT.

Points on this clonotype: A read error may explain this, as a much larger clone is one base away. The chain combines TRBV7-2 with TRBJ2-7; the D is unclear. Germline V CDR1 and CDR2: SGHTA, FQGNSA. This CDR3 is 13 amino acids long. V was cut by 0 bases and J by 2 bases, with 5 bases left in between. CDR3 amino acids: CASSLAPPYEQYF. The CDR3 coding sequence is TGTGCCAGCAGCTTAGCCCCCCCCTACGAGCAGTACTTC.

The chain links TRBV3-1 to TRBJ2-3; D possibly corresponds to TRBD2 (6 bases). The CDR3 runs to 16 residues. The V end was cut by 2 bases, the J end by 2 bases, with 14 bases between. Per the germline V gene, CDR1 is LGHDT and CDR2 is YNNKEL (reference sequence). CDR3 protein: CASSQQVGLYTDTQYF. The CDR3 nucleotides read TGTGCCAGCAGCCAACAAGTAGGACTATACACAGATACGCAGTATTTT.

This clonotype was counted between two and nine times. The gene calls are TRBV7-2 and TRBJ2-1; possibly TRBD2 for D (6 bases). Germline V gene sequence: CDR1 SGHTA, CDR2 FQGNSA. V was pared by 5 bases and J by 8 bases, with 10 bases between. The CDR3 extends over 12 amino acids. The CDR3 protein is CASSRKRDEQFF. CDR3 coding DNA: TGTGCCAGCAGCCGTAAGCGGGATGAGCAGTTCTTC.

This clonotype has more than one count but fewer than ten. This rearrangement joins TRBV6-5 to TRBJ2-3; D remains unclear. The CDR3 spans 12 residues. Germline V lookup: CDR1 MNHEY, CDR2 SVGAGI. Trimming pared 5 bases from V and 8 bases from J, leaving 11 bases between. The CDR3 reads CASSNRMGTQYF. The CDR3 nucleotides read TGTGCCAGCAGTAACCGGATGGGTACGCAGTATTTT.

This rearrangement joins TRBV7-3 to TRBJ2-3; TRBD2 agrees at 14 bases. Germline V gene lookup returns CDR1 SGHTA and CDR2 FQGTGA. The CDR3 length is 16 residues. Trimming took 5 bases from V and 5 from J; bases not matched to a gene: 6. The CDR3 DNA sequence: TGTGCCAGCAGCCTCACCGGGACTAGCGGGGGAGATACGCAGTATTTT. It translates to CASSLTGTSGGDTQYF.

V is TRBV5-1 and J is TRBJ1-1; D is unresolved. This CDR3 is built from 13 residues. The V gene lost 3 bases and the J gene lost 8 bases, with 14 bases spanning the gap. Germline V lookup: CDR1 SGHRS, CDR2 YFSETQ. CDR3 in amino acids: CASSYLELSEAFF. The CDR3 DNA reads TGCGCCAGCAGCTACCTAGAGCTCTCCGAAGCTTTCTTT.

The chain carries TRBV4-2 and TRBJ1-1, with D possibly being TRBD1 (5 bases). V was trimmed by 1 base and J by 0 bases, leaving 15 bases between them. The CDR3 runs to 17 residues. Germline lookup yields CDR1 LGHNA and CDR2 YNFKEQ. The DNA for the CDR3 is TGTGCCAGCAGCCAAGTTATTAGGGGACCTCTGAACACTGAAGCTTTCTTT. Translating gives CASSQVIRGPLNTEAFF.

The rearrangement joins TRBV7-2 to TRBJ2-1; possible D gene TRBD2, 7 bases. CDR3 size: 14 residues. Germline V gene sequence: CDR1 SGHTA, CDR2 FQGNSA. Trimming cost V 6 bases and J 9 bases, with 18 bases left between them. The CDR3: CASRSSAGAGEQFF. As DNA, the CDR3 is TGTGCCAGCAGATCCTCGGCGGGGGCCGGTGAGCAGTTCTTC.

This clonotype was counted between two and nine times. The chain joins TRBV29-1 to TRBJ2-6; D unresolved. Germline values: CDR1 SQVTM, CDR2 ANQGSEA. The length of the CDR3 is 13 residues. Between the trimmed V and J ends, which lost 5 bases and 0 bases, there was a span of 5 bases. CDR3 nucleotide sequence: TGCAGCGTTTACTCCTCTGGGGCCAACGTCCTGACTTTC. Its translation: CSVYSSGANVLTF.

In its sample, this clonotype was seen a few times. The chain uses TRBV12-3 or TRBV12-4 and TRBJ1-2, with D possibly matching TRBD1 (6 bases). V gave up 6 bases and J gave up 5 bases, with 13 bases separating them. CDR3 size: 13 residues. The CDR3 bases are TGTGCCAGCAGCCGACGAGGGGGTTATGGCTACACCTTC. Its translation: CASSRRGGYGYTF.

This clonotype was observed a few times. The chain carries TRBV28 and TRBJ2-5; a possible D gene is TRBD2 (5 bases). Judging by the DNA end, TRBJ2-7 fits better; the J call may be wrong. This CDR3 region has 12 residues. CDR1 and CDR2 from the germline V gene are MDHEN and SYDVKM. The DNA of the CDR3 is TGTGCCAGCAGAACCCCGGGGAGCGAGCAGTACTTC. Protein sequence: CASRTPGSEQYF.

The J gene is TRBJ2-2, the V gene TRBV6-2 or TRBV6-3; tentatively, D is TRBD1 (7 bases). The CDR3 extends over 14 amino acids. The germline gives CDR1 MNHEY, CDR2 SVGEGT. Trimming left V 7 bases short and J 3 bases short, with 12 bases between. CDR3 sequence reads: CASKTGEDTGELFF. CDR3 DNA: TGTGCCAGCAAAACAGGGGAGGACACCGGGGAGCTGTTTTTT.

The chain is built from TRBV4-1 and TRBJ2-3, with D maybe TRBD1 (5 bases). The CDR3 has 19 amino acids. The germline CDR1 and CDR2 sequences are MGHRA and YSYEKL. Trimming shortened V by 0 bases and J by 0 bases, and 19 bases separated the two germline ends. CDR3 loop: CASSQDMVVRAISTDTQYF. The DNA for the CDR3 is TGCGCCAGCAGCCAAGATATGGTGGTCAGGGCGATTAGCACAGATACGCAGTATTTT.

The chain couples TRBV20-1 to TRBJ2-3; D not certain. V shed 0 bases and J shed 3 bases, with 10 bases lying between them. The CDR3 is made up of 14 amino acids. Germline assignment: CDR1 DFQATT and CDR2 SNEGSKA (reference sequence). The CDR3 nucleotides are TGCAGTGCTAGAGATTTGCTAGGGACAGATACGCAGTATTTT. Translation gives CSARDLLGTDTQYF.